This paragraph reports one T cell receptor (beta chain). Its antigen target is currently unknown. Per-nucleotide qualities are absent, and no much larger clonotype sits a single base away. The data were obtained in a study of shared clonotypes between healthy human individuals (dated by TCRdb to 2018 to 2020). In the study overall: Three men and a couple of women, aged 18 to 49 years, made up the cohort. Per donor, three plates each were used for CD4 naive and CD4 memory, two for CD8 naive, and one for CD8 memory. Blood TCR repertoires of five healthy adults were deeply sequenced to estimate repertoire size and the extent of clonotype sharing between individuals. To increase sequencing depth and limit assay-specific biases, TCR repertoire library preparation and sequencing were carried out by different laboratories using diverse techniques. Between about 0.8 and 9 billion PBMCs per donor were obtained by leukapheresis. General conclusions and limits of the study: Even with the large sequencing depth, rarefaction of the sorted-subset datasets indicated that sequencing was incomplete. Because the study included a small number of donors, the genetic and exposure-history diversity represented was limited. Compared with non-shared clonotypes, the clonotypes found in all four sorted-subset donors had higher generation probabilities. Sampling was restricted to blood, and TCR repertoires in tissues likely differ from the TCR repertoires found in blood. Naive subsets generally had larger estimated clonotype richness than memory subsets did. Pairwise subsampling indicated that sequencing depth was expected to affect the degree of clonotype sharing among donors. Approximately 5% of naive CD4, 3.5% of naive CD8, approximately 2% of memory CD4, and 0.4% of memory CD8 clonotypes were shared across a handful of donors.

The junction shows trimming of 0 bases on V and 4 bases on J, and the gene matches do not reach 5 bases of it. CDR1 and CDR2, looked up from the germline V gene (reference sequence), are SGHNT and YYREEE. The CDR3 contains 16 residues, cysteine and phenylalanine counted. Of all the DNA, just the CDR3 is kept, 48 bases in frame from base 1. Donors were healthy HIV-negative adults with no recently reported acute infections or vaccinations. Every donor was a Caucasian adult living in Nashville, Tennessee, USA. CD4+ T cells were enriched by magnetic negative selection; naive cells were then positively selected on CD45RA, and the negative fraction formed the memory subset. After blood collection by leukapheresis, PBMCs were isolated using Ficoll-Histopaque density gradient centrifugation and then cryopreserved in the vapor phase of liquid nitrogen. Analytical flow cytometry was used to check the purity and quantity of every magnetically sorted T cell population. Genomic DNA was isolated from each sorted fraction and quantified by UV absorbance on a Nanodrop 2000c.

Using the deep immunoSEQ assay, multiplex PCR amplified TCR CDR3 regions from genomic DNA. Extracted genomic DNA from each cell subset was spread evenly across all wells of several immunoSEQ 96-well plates, with each plate serving as a replicate. For sorted subsets, each replicate PCR was loaded with around 220 ng genomic DNA, equivalent to 25,000 to 35,000 T cell genomes. Purified libraries were quantified with a Qubit 3.0 fluorometer, sized on a Bioanalyzer 2100, and re-quantified with the KAPA Library Quantification kit. Every immunoSEQ 96-well plate was sequenced on a separate single-read 150-cycle Illumina NextSeq 550 flow cell. In the authors' own workflow: Because the immunoSEQ output held only junctional sequences and lacked quality scores, the filtering could not match the filtering applied to full-length reads. To assign V/J genes and CDR3, sequences were annotated against IMGT germline references using PyIR, a Python wrapper for IgBLAST v1.9. Reads were filtered out if the reads had weak V/J assignments (E-value above 1e-6), no CDR3, stop codons, out-of-frame junctions, or ambiguous translated residues. V3J clonotypes were defined as sequences sharing the same inferred V gene, J gene, and CDR3 amino acid sequence. Percentage overlap between repertoires was calculated by dividing the number of shared unique clonotypes by the size of the smaller repertoire. Richness of each repertoire was evaluated using RTK rarefaction, the Chao1 estimator, and Recon v2.1 estimates of unobserved clonotypes. OLGA was used to compute generation probabilities for all TCRbeta clonotypes that the gDNA method yielded from a few donors. TCRdb mirrors the immuneACCESS table, restricted to in-frame sequences. Some clones are absent from its copies; in checked studies, under half trace to an unresolved V gene, and the reason for the others is unknown. V, J and clone size are taken as reported in that table, and D and trimming were inferred from the DNA itself. For this sample the table gives about 1.1 million clones, of which 60% to 80% were detected only once. Of the sample, 0.89% is held by the ten largest clones.

The rearranged segments are TRBV5-4 and TRBJ2-7, and TRBD2 aligns with 12 junction nucleotides. What was sequenced was memory CD4+ T cells from PBMCs. Reading the label with the study, this specimen's cell subset or site is: CD45RA-negative fraction. The source of this sequence is a young man in good health. Some clones in this sample may be carry-over from other donors' samples. The DNA sequence is TGTGCCAGCAGCTTGGGGACTAGCGGGAAGTATTACGAGCAGTACTTC. This yields the protein CASSLGTSGKYYEQYF.